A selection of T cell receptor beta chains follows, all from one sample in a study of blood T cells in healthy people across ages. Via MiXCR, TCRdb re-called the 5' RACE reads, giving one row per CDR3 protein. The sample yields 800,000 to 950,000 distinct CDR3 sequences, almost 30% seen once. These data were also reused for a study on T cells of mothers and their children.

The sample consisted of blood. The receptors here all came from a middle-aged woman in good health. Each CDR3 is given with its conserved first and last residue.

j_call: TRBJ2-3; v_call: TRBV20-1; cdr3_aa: CSAAFRRGSSDTQYF
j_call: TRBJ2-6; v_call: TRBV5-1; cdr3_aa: CASSFDRFSGANVLTF
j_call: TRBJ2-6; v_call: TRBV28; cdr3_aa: CASSVWDPGANVLTF
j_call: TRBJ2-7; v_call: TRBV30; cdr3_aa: CAWSRRLEQYF
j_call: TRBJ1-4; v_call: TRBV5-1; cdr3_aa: CASSPEYRDEKLFF
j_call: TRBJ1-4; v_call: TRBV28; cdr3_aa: CASSLTGQVATNEKLFF
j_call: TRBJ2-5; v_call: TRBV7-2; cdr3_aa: CASSLAMGTWETQYF
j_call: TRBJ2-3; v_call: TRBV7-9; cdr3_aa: CASSLGDRGHSDTQYF
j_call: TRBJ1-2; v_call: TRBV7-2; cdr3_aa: CASSLDRQSSGYTF
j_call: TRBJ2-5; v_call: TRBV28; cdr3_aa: CASSFARGVVETQYF
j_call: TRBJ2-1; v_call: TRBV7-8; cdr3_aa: CASSFTSGGVNEQFF
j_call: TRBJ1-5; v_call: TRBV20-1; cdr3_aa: CSATTVTSNQPQHF
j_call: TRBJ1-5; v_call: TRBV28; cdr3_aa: CASSGTGRDKPQHF
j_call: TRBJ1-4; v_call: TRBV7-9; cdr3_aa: CASSALLAATNEKLFF
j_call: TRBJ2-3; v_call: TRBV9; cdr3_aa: CASSPGTSGGTGTQYF
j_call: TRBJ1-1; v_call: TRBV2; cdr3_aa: CASSSPTGYGTEAFF
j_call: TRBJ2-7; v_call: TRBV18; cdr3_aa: CASSLRDSPNYYEQYF
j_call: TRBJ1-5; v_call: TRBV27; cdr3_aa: CASSLNPRNQPQHF
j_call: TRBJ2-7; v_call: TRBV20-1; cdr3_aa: CSASRPWGSEQYF
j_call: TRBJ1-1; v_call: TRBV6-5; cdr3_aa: CASSYSRTVNTEAFF
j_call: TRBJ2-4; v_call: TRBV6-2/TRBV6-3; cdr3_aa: CASSPNVAKNIQYF
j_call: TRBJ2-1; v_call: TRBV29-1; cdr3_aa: CSVGVSSYNEQFF
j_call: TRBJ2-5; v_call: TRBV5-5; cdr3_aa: CASSFPPSSGGETQYF
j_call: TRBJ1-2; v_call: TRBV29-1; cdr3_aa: CSVERTRVAGYTF
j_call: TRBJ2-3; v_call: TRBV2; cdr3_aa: CASVKDGSTDTQYF
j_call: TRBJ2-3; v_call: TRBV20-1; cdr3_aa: CSAPLGLAQLDTQYF
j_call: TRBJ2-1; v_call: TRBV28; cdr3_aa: CASSLIPGLAGVKGTTDEQFF
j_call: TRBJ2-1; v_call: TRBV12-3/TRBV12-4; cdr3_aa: CASSKPGLAGGLPTDEQFF
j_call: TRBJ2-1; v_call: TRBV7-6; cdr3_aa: CASSLPGTGDNEQFF
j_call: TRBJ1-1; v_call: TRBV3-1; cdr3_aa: CASSQITGTANTGAFF
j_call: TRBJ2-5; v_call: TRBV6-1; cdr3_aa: CASRKDRGTETQYF
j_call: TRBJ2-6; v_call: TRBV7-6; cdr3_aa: CASSFNTGWPNVLTF
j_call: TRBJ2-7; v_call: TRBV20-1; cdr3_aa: CSARHGTGGNEQYF
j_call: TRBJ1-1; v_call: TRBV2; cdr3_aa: CASSTEREAFF
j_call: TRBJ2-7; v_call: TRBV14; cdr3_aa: CASSRRQGEIHEQYF
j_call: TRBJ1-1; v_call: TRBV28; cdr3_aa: CASSLEFQSNTEAFF
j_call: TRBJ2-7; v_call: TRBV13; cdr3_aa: CASYSTSGLSYEQYF
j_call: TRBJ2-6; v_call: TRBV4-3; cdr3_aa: CASSQDDLSGANVLTF
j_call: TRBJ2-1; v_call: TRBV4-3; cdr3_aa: CASSQDPVAGGLDEQFF
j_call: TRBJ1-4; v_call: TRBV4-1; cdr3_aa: CASSQASTEKLFF
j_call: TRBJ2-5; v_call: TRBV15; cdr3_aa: CATSRGGTSRETQYF
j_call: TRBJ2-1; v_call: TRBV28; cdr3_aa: CASSRAPGLAGRADRAFF
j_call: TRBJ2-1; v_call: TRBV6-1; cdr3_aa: CASRKRGGDYNEQFF